This note documents a single T cell receptor (beta chain) sequence. Its antigen is as yet unknown. This entry comes from a study of T cell clusters in autoimmune cytopenias. General study points: The T cell clusters were defined only in silico, without experimental functional validation.

This CDR3 spans 12 amino acids. CDR1 is MNHEY and CDR2 is SMNVEV in the germline V gene (reference sequence). Each sample's input was 250 ng genomic DNA, 30,000 to 45,000 genome equivalents. Multiplex touch-down PCR amplified TRB using TRB-A and TRB-B pools in one tube. TCRdb reprocessed the multiplex PCR reads and reports one entry per CDR3 protein, with no DNA. The sample totals roughly 8,400 distinct CDR3 sequences. The chain recombines TRBV27 with TRBJ2-3; as DNA is missing, the TRBD1 call by TCRdb cannot be tested. The specimen was peripheral blood. This receptor was obtained from a human donor with an autoimmune cytopenia or autoimmune hepatitis (not recorded which). The CDR3 loop is CASSLSAGTQYF.